These 3 T cell receptor beta chains came from one sample sequenced in a study of T cells expressing NK-cell markers. After re-calling the 5' RACE reads, TCRdb lists one entry per CDR3 protein, DNA absent. This sample contains 440,000 or so distinct CDR3 sequences. The sequencing sample was made of blood T cells: a sorted CD56 or NKG2C T cell subset, CD4+ or CD8+ T cells, or bulk PBMC T cells (not recorded which). Receptors originate from a woman between 18 and 75 years old in good health.

This sequence joins TRBV24-1 and TRBJ2-2. Germline CDR1 is KGHDR and CDR2 is SFDVKD. This CDR3 spans 11 amino acids. CDR3 in amino acids: CATSVPGELFF.

V and J are TRBV7-6 and TRBJ2-3; no DNA is available, so the TRBD1 call from TCRdb remains unchecked. Germline-derived CDR1 and CDR2 are SGHVS and FNYEAQ. This CDR3 has 16 residues. The CDR3 protein is CASSLRGGGDRDTQYF. Looking up the rest from reference TRBV7-6 and TRBJ2-3 gives the full variable domain: GAGVSQSPRYKVTKRGQDVALRCDPISGHVSLYWYRQALGQGPEFLTYFNYEAQQDKSGLPNDRFSAERPEGSISTLTIQRTEQRDSAMYRCASSLRGGGDRDTQYFGPGTRLTVL.

The rearrangement uses TRBV19 and TRBJ1-1; without DNA, the TCRdb call of TRBD1 cannot be checked. The CDR3 has 14 amino acids. In germline, CDR1 is LNHDA, CDR2 SQIVND (reference sequence). This CDR3 reads CASSSTGGGTEAFF.